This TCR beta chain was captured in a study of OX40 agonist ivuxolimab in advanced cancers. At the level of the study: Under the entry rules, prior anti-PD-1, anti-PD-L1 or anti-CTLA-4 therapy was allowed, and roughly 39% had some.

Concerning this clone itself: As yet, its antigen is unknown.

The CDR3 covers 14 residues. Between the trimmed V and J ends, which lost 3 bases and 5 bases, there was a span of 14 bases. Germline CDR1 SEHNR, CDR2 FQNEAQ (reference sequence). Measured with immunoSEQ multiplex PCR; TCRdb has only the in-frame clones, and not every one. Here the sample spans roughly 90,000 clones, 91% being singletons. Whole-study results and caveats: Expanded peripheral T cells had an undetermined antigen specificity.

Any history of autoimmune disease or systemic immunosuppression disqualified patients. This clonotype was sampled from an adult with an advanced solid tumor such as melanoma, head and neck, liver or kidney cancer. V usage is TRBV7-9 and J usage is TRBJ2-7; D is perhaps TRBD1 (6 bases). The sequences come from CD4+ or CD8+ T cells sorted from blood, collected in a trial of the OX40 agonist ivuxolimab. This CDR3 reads CASSFFQGWDEQYF. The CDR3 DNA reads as TGTGCCAGCAGCTTCTTCCAGGGGTGGGACGAGCAGTACTTC.